The 23 T cell receptor beta chains presented below share a single source sample, sequenced in a study of OX40 agonist ivuxolimab in advanced cancers. Receptors were amplified or captured by the immunoSEQ multiplex PCR assay. Here the immuneACCESS table is served through TCRdb, limited to in-frame sequences with V and J called. Missing clones are a known gap in these copies; in checked studies unresolved V genes cover under half, and the rest lacks a known reason. The table for this sample lists roughly 80,000 clones; approximately 85% of them were counted only once. Of the sample, around 2.1% falls within the top ten clones. The source material was CD4+ or CD8+ T cells sorted from blood, sampled in a trial of the OX40 agonist ivuxolimab. The receptors stem from an adult with an advanced solid tumor such as melanoma, head and neck, liver or kidney cancer.

The chain uses TRBV30 and TRBJ1-5, with D tentatively TRBD1 (5 bases). The CDR3 sequence is 17 residues long. Trimming left V 2 bases short and J 0 bases short, with 17 bases between. From germline, CDR1 is GTSNPN and CDR2 SVGIG (reference sequence). The CDR3 DNA is TGTGCCTGGAGTCGAGGGGTCGGTGCTATTAGCAATCAGCCCCAGCATTTT. Its protein is CAWSRGVGAISNQPQHF.

This rearrangement joins TRBV15 to TRBJ2-1; 10 positions agree with TRBD2. V was pared by 0 bases and J by 6 bases, with 8 bases of the junction left unmatched. Germline V gene lookup returns CDR1 LNHNV and CDR2 YYDKDF (reference sequence). This CDR3 contains 17 residues. CDR3 nucleotide sequence: TGTGCCACCAGCAGAGAAGTGGGAGCGGGAGGGGGCAATGAGCAGTTCTTC. It is translated as CATSREVGAGGGNEQFF.

This chain uses TRBV30 with TRBJ2-1, with 10 bases that match TRBD2. The CDR3 sequence is 15 residues long. CDR1 GTSNPN and CDR2 SVGIG come from the germline V gene (reference sequence). Trimming took 0 bases from V and 10 from J; bases not matched to a gene: 9. The DNA for the CDR3 is TGTGCCTGGAGTGTACGGGGAGCGGGAGGGGGCGAGCAGTTCTTC. This gives the protein CAWSVRGAGGGEQFF.

This clone was observed a single time. The V gene is TRBV11-3, the J gene TRBJ2-3; no reliable D call. The germline gives CDR1 SGHNT, CDR2 YENEEA. Between the trimmed V and J ends, which lost 1 base and 5 bases, there was a span of 1 base. This CDR3 has 11 amino acids. CDR3 nucleotides: TGTGCCAGCAGCTTAGGAGATACGCAGTATTTT. Translation gives CASSLGDTQYF.

The chain is built from TRBV19 and TRBJ1-2; D gene ambiguous. The CDR3 covers 11 residues. V dropped 6 bases and J dropped 8 bases, with 10 bases sitting between them. Germline lookup yields CDR1 LNHDA and CDR2 SQIVND (reference sequence). The CDR3 region has the DNA TGTGCCAGTAGGACACCGGGGGGCTACACCTTC. It translates to CASRTPGGYTF.

The chain employs TRBV19 and TRBJ2-3, with D tentatively TRBD2 (5 bases). V gave up 7 bases and J gave up 10 bases, with 15 bases separating them. The CDR3 covers 12 residues. The germline CDR1 and CDR2 sequences are LNHDA and SQIVND (reference sequence). CDR3 protein: CASTDLGGPQYF. The CDR3 DNA reads TGTGCCAGTACCGACCTTGGAGGACCGCAGTATTTT. Full variable domain (outside the CDR3, taken from reference TRBV19 and TRBJ2-3): DGGITQSPKYLFRKEGQNVTLSCEQNLNHDAMYWYRQDPGQGLRLIYYSQIVNDFQKGDIAEGYSVSREKKESFPLTVTSAQKNPTAFYLCASTDLGGPQYFGPGTRLTVL.

V is TRBV5-1 and J is TRBJ2-7, with D perhaps matching TRBD1 (7 bases). CDR1 is SGHRS and CDR2 is YFSETQ in the germline V gene. The CDR3 extends over 13 amino acids. V shed 5 bases and J shed 6 bases, with 15 bases lying between them. The CDR3 nucleotides read TGCGCCAGCAGGCGGGACAGTGAGGGCGAGCAGTACTTC. As protein: CASRRDSEGEQYF.

The chain combines TRBV5-1 with TRBJ2-5; D is unresolved. The CDR3 runs to 15 residues. Germline CDR1 and CDR2: SGHRS and YFSETQ. Trimming removed 0 bases at V and 5 bases at J, with 14 bases between. In DNA form, the CDR3 reads TGCGCCAGCAGCTTGGACCTTGGCCCGGCGGAGACCCAGTACTTC. Its translation is CASSLDLGPAETQYF. The full variable domain, rest sourced from reference TRBV5-1 and TRBJ2-5, is KAGVTQTPRYLIKTRGQQVTLSCSPISGHRSVSWYQQTPGQGLQFLFEYFSETQRNKGNFPGRFSGRQFSNSRSEMNVSTLELGDSALYLCASSLDLGPAETQYFGPGTRLLVL.

This chain's CDR3 is CASSPRQGFGANVLTF. Here the CDR3 DNA reads TGTGCCAGCAGCCCCCGACAGGGATTCGGGGCCAACGTCCTGACTTTC. This chain joins TRBV11-1 and TRBJ2-6; TRBD1 agrees at 7 bases. Germline V gene sequence: CDR1 SGHAT, CDR2 FQDESV (reference sequence). The V gene end was trimmed by 5 bases and the J gene end by 4 bases; junction bases not matched to a gene: 8. The CDR3 sequence is 16 residues long.

This clone was seen only a few times. The chain combines TRBV30 with TRBJ1-4; D is unclear. In germline, CDR1 is GTSNPN, CDR2 SVGIG (reference sequence). V was cut by 2 bases and J by 7 bases, with 11 bases left in between. CDR3 length: 13 amino acids. CDR3 sequence (DNA): TGTGCCTGGAGTACCCTCTTGGGTGAAAAACTGTTTTTT. It translates to CAWSTLLGEKLFF.

As DNA, the CDR3 is TGTGCCAGCAGATTGGACAGTGGGGCGGGCCAGCCCCAGCATTTT. This encodes CASRLDSGAGQPQHF. The chain recombines TRBV6-5 with TRBJ1-5; tentative D call: TRBD1 (6 bases). The germline V and J ends were trimmed by 6 bases and 7 bases, with 19 bases remaining between them. This CDR3 has 15 residues. CDR1 is MNHEY and CDR2 is SVGAGI in the germline V gene.

This clone was counted a single time. The V call is TRBV5-1, the J call TRBJ2-1, with 13 bases identical to TRBD2. Germline V gene sequence: CDR1 SGHRS, CDR2 YFSETQ. CDR3 length: 15 amino acids. The junction had 7 bases not matched to a gene; V was cut back by 4 bases and J by 9 bases. DNA for the CDR3: TGCGCCAGCAGCGCTAGGACTAGCGGGAGAGGTGAGCAGTTCTTC. Its translation is CASSARTSGRGEQFF.

This clone was recorded once. The same CDR3 arises from other DNA sequences in this sample as well. The V and J genes are TRBV5-1 and TRBJ2-5; tentative D call: TRBD1 (6 bases). The CDR3 runs 14 residues. V was cut by 1 base and J by 1 base, with 8 bases left in between. Looked up from germline, CDR1 is SGHRS and CDR2 is YFSETQ. CDR3 nucleotide sequence: TGCGCCAGCAGCTTGAACAGGGCCCAAGAGACCCAGTACTTC. Protein product: CASSLNRAQETQYF.

The V and J genes are TRBV4-1 and TRBJ1-5; D not certain. The CDR3 extends over 16 amino acids. Germline loops: CDR1 MGHRA, CDR2 YSYEKL. Trimming cost V 0 bases and J 3 bases, with 12 bases left between them. The CDR3 DNA is TGCGCCAGCAGCCAAGAGGGAACAGTACTCAATCAGCCCCAGCATTTT. Its translation is CASSQEGTVLNQPQHF.

The chain is built from TRBV29-1 and TRBJ2-5; 10 nucleotides align to TRBD1. Germline V gene lookup returns CDR1 SQVTM and CDR2 ANQGSEA. With 4 bases clipped from V and 7 bases from J, the junction kept 3 bases outside the gene matches. The CDR3 is made up of 12 amino acids. The CDR3 region is CSVGGTGATQYF. In DNA, the CDR3 is TGCAGCGTTGGGGGGACAGGGGCGACCCAGTACTTC.

The count of this clone is one. J is TRBJ2-7 and V is TRBV7-6, with 14 bases matching TRBD2. This CDR3 is built from 16 residues. After removal of 5 bases from V and 0 bases from J, the junction contained 3 bases not matched to a gene. Germline CDR1 is SGHVS and CDR2 is FNYEAQ. CDR3 protein: CASSRGLAGVSYEQYF. The CDR3 nucleotides read TGTGCCAGCAGCCGGGGACTAGCGGGAGTCTCCTACGAGCAGTACTTC.

The rearrangement uses TRBV6-6 and TRBJ2-7; D may be TRBD1 (5 bases). This CDR3 has 12 residues. With 6 bases removed from V and 3 bases from J, the gap between germline ends came to 9 bases. Germline V gene lookup returns CDR1 MNHNY and CDR2 SVGAGI (reference sequence). CDR3 nucleotides: TGTGCCAGCAGCCAGGGCCACTACGAGCAGTACTTC. Translated: CASSQGHYEQYF.

This rearrangement joins TRBV7-9 to TRBJ2-4, with a tentative D call TRBD1 (6 bases). CDR3 length: 16 amino acids. CDR1 is SEHNR, CDR2 FQNEAQ, per germline (reference sequence). V lost 0 bases and J 3 bases, leaving 12 bases between the germline ends. Here the CDR3 reads CASSLALGGVKNIQYF. In DNA form, the CDR3 reads TGTGCCAGCAGCTTAGCTCTTGGGGGCGTCAAAAACATTCAGTACTTC.

The chain carries TRBV19 and TRBJ1-1, with D perhaps matching TRBD1 (6 bases). The germline CDR1 and CDR2 sequences are LNHDA and SQIVND (reference sequence). The ends were cut back, 5 bases at V and 2 bases at J, with 15 bases in the middle. The length of the CDR3 is 15 residues. The CDR3 spells CASSLRLGANTEAFF. The CDR3 region has the DNA TGTGCCAGTAGTTTGAGACTGGGGGCAAACACTGAAGCTTTCTTT.

The J gene is TRBJ2-3, the V gene TRBV27; D possibly corresponds to TRBD1 (6 bases). The V gene lost 5 bases and the J gene lost 1 base, with 19 bases spanning the gap. CDR1 and CDR2 from the germline V gene are MNHEY and SMNVEV (reference sequence). This CDR3 has 17 amino acids. CDR3 sequence reads: CASSPRQEPRGTDTQYF. The DNA for the CDR3 is TGTGCCAGCAGTCCTCGACAGGAGCCGCGGGGCACAGATACGCAGTATTTT.

V and J are TRBV30 and TRBJ1-2, with 7 positions matching TRBD1. With V trimmed by 0 bases and J by 7 bases, 5 bases remained unmatched. This CDR3 is 13 amino acids long. Germline V gives CDR1 GTSNPN, CDR2 SVGIG (reference sequence). Written as DNA, the CDR3 is TGTGCCTGGAGTGTACGACAGGGTGGTGGCTACACCTTC. Protein product: CAWSVRQGGGYTF. Full variable domain (rest looked up from reference TRBV30 and TRBJ1-2): SQTIHQWPATLVQPVGSPLSLECTVEGTSNPNLYWYRQAAGRGLQLLFYSVGIGQISSEVPQNLSASRPQDRQFILSSKKLLLSDSGFYLCAWSVRQGGGYTFGSGTRLTVV.

J is TRBJ2-1 and V is TRBV5-5; D is unresolved. Looked up from germline, CDR1 is SGHKS and CDR2 is YYEKEE (reference sequence). CDR3 length equals 14 residues. V was shortened by 0 bases and J by 1 base, with 5 bases between the two germline ends. The CDR3 protein is CASSLASSYNEQFF. CDR3 bases: TGTGCCAGCAGCTTGGCCAGTTCCTACAATGAGCAGTTCTTC. The full variable domain, completed using reference TRBV5-5 and TRBJ2-1, is DAGVTQSPTHLIKTRGQQVTLRCSPISGHKSVSWYQQVLGQGPQFIFQYYEKEERGRGNFPDRFSARQFPNYSSELNVNALLLGDSALYLCASSLASSYNEQFFGPGTRLTVL.

The chain carries TRBV6-6 and TRBJ1-2; a possible D gene is TRBD1 (5 bases). Germline values: CDR1 MNHNY, CDR2 SVGAGI (reference sequence). With 2 bases removed from V and 1 base from J, the gap between germline ends came to 8 bases. The CDR3 has 14 residues. This CDR3 reads CASSYDSLNYGYTF. The CDR3, as DNA: TGTGCCAGCAGTTACGACAGCCTTAACTATGGCTACACCTTC.